The 9 T cell receptor beta chains given below trace back to one sample, sequenced in a study of blood T cell repertoires in COVID-19 (dated by TCRdb to the early 2020s). Receptor amplification or capture employed the immunoSEQ multiplex PCR assay. TCRdb limited this immuneACCESS table to in-frame rearrangements with V and J called. A share of clones is missing; checked studies link under half to unresolved V genes, and the rest is unexplained. The sample table contains 250,000 to 350,000 clones; only one count was recorded for about 90% of them. The ten biggest clones cover under 6% of the sample. The sample consisted of PBMCs or T cells enriched from blood (not recorded which). The receptors here all came from a woman in her thirties who had recovered from COVID-19.

This chain connects TRBV19 to TRBJ2-1, with TRBD2 matching over 13 bases. This CDR3 is 17 amino acids long. V shed 6 bases and J 6 bases; nucleotides not matched to a gene: 11. Per the germline V gene, CDR1 is LNHDA and CDR2 is SQIVND (reference sequence). The DNA of the CDR3 is TGTGCCAGTAGCCACCGGGGGGGGACTAGCGGGGCCAATGAGCAGTTCTTC. Translating it yields CASSHRGGTSGANEQFF.

The chain recombines TRBV11-2 with TRBJ1-1; 8 bases fit TRBD1. Germline V gives CDR1 SGHAT, CDR2 FQNNGV. After removal of 1 base from V and 4 bases from J, the junction contained 5 bases not matched to a gene. The CDR3 contains 15 residues. CDR3 bases: TGTGCCAGCAGCTTAGTCCCCGGACAGGGCACTGAAGCTTTCTTT. This sequence encodes CASSLVPGQGTEAFF.

The chain recombines TRBV10-3 with TRBJ1-4; tentative D call: TRBD1 (6 bases). This CDR3 has 14 amino acids. Germline CDR1 is ENHRY and CDR2 is SYGVKD. Trimming removed 4 bases from V and 7 bases from J, with 13 bases in between. CDR3 bases: TGTGCCATCAGTGGGGGAGGGGGTCGTGAAAAACTGTTTTTT. Protein: CAISGGGGREKLFF.

The V gene is TRBV5-1, the J gene TRBJ1-1, with no clear D. The V end was cut by 4 bases, the J end by 0 bases, with 7 bases between. This CDR3 region has 13 residues. The germline CDR1 and CDR2 sequences are SGHRS and YFSETQ. CDR3 coding DNA: TGCGCCAGCAGCCGACAAGTGAACACTGAAGCTTTCTTT. It is translated as CASSRQVNTEAFF.

The chain recombines TRBV5-1 with TRBJ1-1, with 10 bases aligning to TRBD1. There are 14 residues in the CDR3. J lost 6 bases, V lost 4 bases, and 6 bases had no gene match. The germline V gene encodes CDR1 SGHRS and CDR2 YFSETQ. DNA of the CDR3: TGCGCCAGCAGCGCGGACAGGGGGGGATCTGAAGCTTTCTTT. It specifies CASSADRGGSEAFF.

The chain carries TRBV7-2 and TRBJ1-4, with 8 bases that match TRBD1. The CDR3 covers 14 residues. Germline lookup yields CDR1 SGHTA and CDR2 FQGNSA. The V segment lost 3 bases and the J segment 5 bases; nucleotides outside the gene matches: 2. The CDR3 DNA is TGTGCCAGCAGCTTGGACAGGGCGAATGAAAAACTGTTTTTT. Its protein product is CASSLDRANEKLFF. The variable domain in full, completed from reference TRBV7-2 and TRBJ1-4, reads GAGVSQSPSNKVTEKGKDVELRCDPISGHTALYWYRQSLGQGLEFLIYFQGNSAPDKSGLPSDRFSAERTGGSVSTLTIQRTQQEDSAVYLCASSLDRANEKLFFGSGTQLSVL.

The genes are TRBV19 and TRBJ2-3, with D unresolved. The CDR3 runs 16 residues. V was shortened by 4 bases and J by 1 base, with 15 bases between the two germline ends. The V gene's germline CDR1 is LNHDA and CDR2 SQIVND (reference sequence). The CDR3: CASSRAYRPGTDTQYF. The CDR3 coding sequence is TGTGCCAGTAGTAGGGCCTATAGACCCGGCACAGATACGCAGTATTTT.

This chain joins TRBV6-1 and TRBJ2-7; D is perhaps TRBD2 (5 bases). Trimming shortened V by 4 bases and J by 0 bases, and 10 bases separated the two germline ends. CDR3 length equals 14 residues. The germline CDR1 and CDR2 sequences are MNHNS and SASEGT. The DNA of the CDR3 is TGTGCCAGCAGTGTCACCCGGGACTCCTACGAGCAGTACTTC. Its protein product is CASSVTRDSYEQYF.

The chain couples TRBV30 to TRBJ1-1; D is uncertain. The length of the CDR3 is 12 residues. Per the germline V gene, CDR1 is GTSNPN and CDR2 is SVGIG (reference sequence). Between the trimmed V and J ends, which lost 1 base and 5 bases, there was a span of 8 bases. This CDR3 reads CAWSDGGTEAFF. The CDR3 DNA reads as TGTGCCTGGAGTGATGGAGGGACTGAAGCTTTCTTT. Combining the CDR3 with reference TRBV30 and TRBJ1-1 gives the whole variable domain SQTIHQWPATLVQPVGSPLSLECTVEGTSNPNLYWYRQAAGRGLQLLFYSVGIGQISSEVPQNLSASRPQDRQFILSSKKLLLSDSGFYLCAWSDGGTEAFFGQGTRLTVV.